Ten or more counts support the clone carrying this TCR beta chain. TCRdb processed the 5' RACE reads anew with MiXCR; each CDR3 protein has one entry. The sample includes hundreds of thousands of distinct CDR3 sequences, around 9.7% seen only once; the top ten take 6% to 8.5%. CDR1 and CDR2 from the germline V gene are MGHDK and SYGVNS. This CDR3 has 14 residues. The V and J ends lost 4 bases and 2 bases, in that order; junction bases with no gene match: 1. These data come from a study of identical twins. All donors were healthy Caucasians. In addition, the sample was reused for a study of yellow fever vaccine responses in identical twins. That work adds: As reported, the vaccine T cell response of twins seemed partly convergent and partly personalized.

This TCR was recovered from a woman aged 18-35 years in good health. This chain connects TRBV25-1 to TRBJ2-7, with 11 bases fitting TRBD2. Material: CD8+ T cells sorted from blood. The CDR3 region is CASSGLAGTYEQYF. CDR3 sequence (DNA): TGTGCCAGCAGTGGACTAGCGGGGACCTACGAGCAGTACTTC.